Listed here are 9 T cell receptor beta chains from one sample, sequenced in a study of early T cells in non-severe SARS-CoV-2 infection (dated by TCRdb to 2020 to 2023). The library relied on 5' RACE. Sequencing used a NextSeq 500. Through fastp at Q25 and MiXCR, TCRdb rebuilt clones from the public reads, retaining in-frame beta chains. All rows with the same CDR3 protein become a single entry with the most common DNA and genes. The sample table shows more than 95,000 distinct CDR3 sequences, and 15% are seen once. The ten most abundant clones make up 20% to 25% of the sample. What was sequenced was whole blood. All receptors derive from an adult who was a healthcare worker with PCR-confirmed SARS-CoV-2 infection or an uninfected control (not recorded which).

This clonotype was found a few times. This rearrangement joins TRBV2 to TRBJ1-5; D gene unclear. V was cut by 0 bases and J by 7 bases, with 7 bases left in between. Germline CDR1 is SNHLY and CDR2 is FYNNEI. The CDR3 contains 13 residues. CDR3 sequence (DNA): TGTGCCAGCAGTGAAGCGCTTTGGCAGCCCCAGCATTTT. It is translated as CASSEALWQPQHF.

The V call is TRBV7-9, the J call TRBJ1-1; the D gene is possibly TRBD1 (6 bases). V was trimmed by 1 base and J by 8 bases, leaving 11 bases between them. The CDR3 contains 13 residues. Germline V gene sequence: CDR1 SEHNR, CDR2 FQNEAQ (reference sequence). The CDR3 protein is CASSLVGGSEAFF. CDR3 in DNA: TGTGCCAGCAGCTTAGTAGGGGGATCCGAAGCTTTCTTT.

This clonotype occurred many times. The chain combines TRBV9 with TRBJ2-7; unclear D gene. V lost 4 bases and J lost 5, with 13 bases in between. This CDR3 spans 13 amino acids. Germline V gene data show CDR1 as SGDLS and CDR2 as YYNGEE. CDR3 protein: CASSLGFNNEQYF. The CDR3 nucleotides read TGTGCCAGCAGCCTAGGATTCAACAACGAGCAGTACTTC.

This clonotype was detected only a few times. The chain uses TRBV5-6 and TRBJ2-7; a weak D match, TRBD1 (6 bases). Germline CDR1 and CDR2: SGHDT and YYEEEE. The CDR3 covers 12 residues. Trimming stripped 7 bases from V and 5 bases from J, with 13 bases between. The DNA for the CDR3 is TGTGCCAGCTCGTTTGGGGACAACGAGCAGTACTTC. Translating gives CASSFGDNEQYF.

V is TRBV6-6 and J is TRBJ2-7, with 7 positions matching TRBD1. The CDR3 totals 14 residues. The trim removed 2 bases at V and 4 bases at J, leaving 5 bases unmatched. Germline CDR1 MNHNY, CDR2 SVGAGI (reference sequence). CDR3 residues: CASSYRDREYEQYF. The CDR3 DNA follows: TGTGCCAGCAGTTACCGGGACAGAGAGTACGAGCAGTACTTC.

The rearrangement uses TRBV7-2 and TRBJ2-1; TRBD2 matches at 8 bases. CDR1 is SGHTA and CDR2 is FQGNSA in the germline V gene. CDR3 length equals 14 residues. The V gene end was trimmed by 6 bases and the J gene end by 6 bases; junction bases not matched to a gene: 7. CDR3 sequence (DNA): TGTGCCAGCAGGAACGGGGGGGCGCTCAATGAGCAGTTCTTC. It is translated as CASRNGGALNEQFF. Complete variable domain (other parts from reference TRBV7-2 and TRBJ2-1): GAGVSQSPSNKVTEKGKDVELRCDPISGHTALYWYRQSLGQGLEFLIYFQGNSAPDKSGLPSDRFSAERTGGSVSTLTIQRTQQEDSAVYLCASRNGGALNEQFFGPGTRLTVL.

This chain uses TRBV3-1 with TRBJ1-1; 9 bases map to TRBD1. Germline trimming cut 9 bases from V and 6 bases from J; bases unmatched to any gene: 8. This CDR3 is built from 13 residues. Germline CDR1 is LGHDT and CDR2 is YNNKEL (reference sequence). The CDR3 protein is CASTTGGGAEAFF. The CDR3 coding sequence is TGTGCCAGTACGACAGGGGGGGGAGCTGAAGCTTTCTTT.

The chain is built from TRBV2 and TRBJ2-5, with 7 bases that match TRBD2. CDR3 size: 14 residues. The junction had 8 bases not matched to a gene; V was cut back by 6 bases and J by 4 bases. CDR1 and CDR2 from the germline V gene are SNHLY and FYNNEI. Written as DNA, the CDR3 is TGTGCCAGCAGGGTGGGACTAAGCGGAGAGACCCAGTACTTC. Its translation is CASRVGLSGETQYF. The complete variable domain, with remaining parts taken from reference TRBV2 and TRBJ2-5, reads EPEVTQTPSHQVTQMGQEVILRCVPISNHLYFYWYRQILGQKVEFLVSFYNNEISEKSEIFDDQFSVERPDGSNFTLKIRSTKLEDSAMYFCASRVGLSGETQYFGPGTRLLVL.

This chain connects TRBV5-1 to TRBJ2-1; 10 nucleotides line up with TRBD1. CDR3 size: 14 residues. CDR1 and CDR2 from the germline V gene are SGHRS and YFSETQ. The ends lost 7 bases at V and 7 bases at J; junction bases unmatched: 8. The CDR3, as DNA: TGCGCCAGCGGTTGGGGACAGGGGTCTAATGAGCAGTTCTTC. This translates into CASGWGQGSNEQFF. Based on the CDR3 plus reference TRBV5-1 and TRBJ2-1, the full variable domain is KAGVTQTPRYLIKTRGQQVTLSCSPISGHRSVSWYQQTPGQGLQFLFEYFSETQRNKGNFPGRFSGRQFSNSRSEMNVSTLELGDSALYLCASGWGQGSNEQFFGPGTRLTVL.